The clone carrying this T cell receptor (beta chain) has only a few counts. In the authors' methods: Nucleated cell counts were estimated from reference gene primer amplification. Measured with immunoSEQ multiplex PCR; TCRdb has only the in-frame clones, and not every one. That table gives V, J and clone size, and the DNA gave D and trimming. Here the sample spans around 140,000 clones, around 89% being singletons. These data are taken from a study of blood T cell repertoires in COVID-19. For the study at large: Sites across the United States, Italy and Spain contributed samples from acute and convalescent COVID-19. From T cells, B-cell-depleted T cells, or PBMCs came the material, which was cDNA or gDNA.

This CDR3 has 13 residues. CDR1 is GTSNPN and CDR2 is SVGIG in the germline V gene (reference sequence). The V end was cut by 5 bases, the J end by 8 bases, with 18 bases between. This sequence was found in a man between 45 and 60 years old with active or convalescent COVID-19. The chain is built from TRBV30 and TRBJ1-2; D not certain. Input material: peripheral blood. CDR3 bases: TGTGCCTGGGAACCGGGAGCCACCACGGGCTACACCTTC. This gives the protein CAWEPGATTGYTF.